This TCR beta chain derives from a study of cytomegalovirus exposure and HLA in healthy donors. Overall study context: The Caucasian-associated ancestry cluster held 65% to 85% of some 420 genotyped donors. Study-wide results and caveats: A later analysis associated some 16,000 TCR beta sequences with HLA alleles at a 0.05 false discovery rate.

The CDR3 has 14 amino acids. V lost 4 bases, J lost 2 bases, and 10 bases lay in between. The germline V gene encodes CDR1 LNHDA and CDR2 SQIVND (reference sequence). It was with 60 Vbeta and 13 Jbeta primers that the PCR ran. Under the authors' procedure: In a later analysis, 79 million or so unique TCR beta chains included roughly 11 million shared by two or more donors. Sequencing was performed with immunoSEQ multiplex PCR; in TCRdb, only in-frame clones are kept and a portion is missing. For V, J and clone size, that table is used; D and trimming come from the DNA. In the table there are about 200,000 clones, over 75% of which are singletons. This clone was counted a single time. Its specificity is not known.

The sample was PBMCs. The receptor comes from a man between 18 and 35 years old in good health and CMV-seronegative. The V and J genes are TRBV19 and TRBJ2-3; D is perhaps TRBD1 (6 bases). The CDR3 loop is CASSKGGFTDTQYF. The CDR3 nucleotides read TGTGCCAGTAGTAAAGGGGGTTTCACAGATACGCAGTATTTT.